These 15 T cell receptor beta chains came from one sample sequenced in a study of blood T cell repertoires in COVID-19. TCRdb's copy holds only in-frame clones and misses some; the assay was immunoSEQ multiplex PCR. The sample lists 50,000 to 65,000 clones, roughly 90% occurring once. The source material was peripheral blood. The receptor source for this set is a man in his forties or fifties with acute or convalescent COVID-19.

V is TRBV5-5 and J is TRBJ2-2; 7 bases are shared with TRBD1. The ends lost 4 bases at V and 6 bases at J; junction bases unmatched: 9. The CDR3 totals 15 residues. Germline V gene lookup returns CDR1 SGHKS and CDR2 YYEKEE (reference sequence). This chain's CDR3 is CASSGSTGTAGELFF. The CDR3 DNA reads TGTGCCAGCAGCGGATCGACAGGGACGGCCGGGGAGCTGTTTTTT.

This rearrangement joins TRBV12-3 or TRBV12-4 to TRBJ2-7; 9 bases line up with TRBD1. This CDR3 is 12 amino acids long. V lost 3 bases and J lost 10; bases outside the gene matches: 4. The CDR3 reads CASSLGTGKQYF. The CDR3 DNA reads as TGTGCCAGCAGTTTGGGGACAGGGAAACAGTACTTC.

This chain connects TRBV6-1 to TRBJ2-3, with a tentative D call TRBD2 (6 bases). Germline CDR1 MNHNS, CDR2 SASEGT. CDR3 length equals 17 residues. V was trimmed by 2 bases and J by 2 bases, leaving 17 bases between them. For the CDR3, the DNA is TGTGCCAGCAGTGAATTGGCTAGCGCTTCAAACACAGATACGCAGTATTTT. Its translation: CASSELASASNTDTQYF.

The chain employs TRBV5-1 and TRBJ1-2, with 7 bases aligning to TRBD1. Germline V gene sequence: CDR1 SGHRS, CDR2 YFSETQ. The CDR3 length is 15 residues. With V trimmed by 4 bases and J by 1 base, 7 bases remained unmatched. For the CDR3, the DNA is TGCGCCAGCAGCGAGGGACAGAACTTTAACTATGGCTACACCTTC. This codes for CASSEGQNFNYGYTF.

This clone was seen a single time. V gene TRBV19 combines with J gene TRBJ2-2, with D possibly matching TRBD2 (6 bases). This CDR3 is built from 16 residues. Trimming took 1 base from V and 0 from J, leaving 9 bases between them. The V gene's germline CDR1 is LNHDA and CDR2 SQIVND (reference sequence). CDR3 DNA: TGTGCCAGTAGTATAGTGCCGGGGGCGAACACCGGGGAGCTGTTTTTT. Encoded protein: CASSIVPGANTGELFF.

The rearrangement uses TRBV24-1 and TRBJ2-3, with a weak D call TRBD2 (6 bases). The germline V gene encodes CDR1 KGHDR and CDR2 SFDVKD. The ends were cut back, 4 bases at V and 2 bases at J, with 12 bases in the middle. The CDR3 consists of 15 residues. This chain's CDR3 is CATSERLGPTDTQYF. CDR3 bases: TGTGCCACCAGTGAACGACTAGGACCCACAGATACGCAGTATTTT.

The J gene is TRBJ1-5, the V gene TRBV3-1 (or the pseudogene TRBV3-2); no firm D call. The germline V gene has CDR1 LGHDT and CDR2 YNNKEL (reference sequence). The CDR3 is 14 amino acids. Trimming took off 5 bases at V and 1 base at J, with 9 bases between the two ends. The CDR3 here is CASSSLSSNQPQHF. The CDR3 DNA follows: TGTGCCAGCAGCTCCCTCTCGAGCAATCAGCCCCAGCATTTT.

This clone occurred once. This chain joins TRBV20-1 and TRBJ2-7, with 7 bases that match TRBD2. Germline V CDR1 and CDR2: DFQATT, SNEGSKA (reference sequence). The CDR3 contains 13 residues. After removal of 3 bases from V and 0 bases from J, the junction contained 2 bases not matched to a gene. Written as DNA, the CDR3 is TGCAGTGCTAGTGGCGGGGGCTCCTACGAGCAGTACTTC. The encoded protein is CSASGGGSYEQYF.

The chain combines TRBV10-3 with TRBJ1-2; D ambiguous. CDR1 and CDR2 (germline): ENHRY, SYGVKD. The CDR3 covers 14 residues. V was clipped by 0 bases and J by 3 bases, with 8 bases between them. CDR3 residues: CAISESSSHYGYTF. The CDR3 DNA is TGTGCCATCAGTGAGTCCTCCTCCCACTATGGCTACACCTTC.

The gene calls are TRBV29-1 and TRBJ2-1; D might be TRBD1 (6 bases). The CDR3 runs to 14 residues. Germline V lookup: CDR1 SQVTM, CDR2 ANQGSEA. V lost 6 bases to trimming and J lost 5 bases, with 17 bases between them. Here the CDR3 DNA reads TGCAGCGTGGGTCCCGGGACAATCAACAATGAGCAGTTCTTC. Protein: CSVGPGTINNEQFF.

V gene TRBV7-3 combines with J gene TRBJ2-5, with D hard to call. The CDR3 has 13 amino acids. The germline V gene encodes CDR1 SGHTA and CDR2 FQGTGA. Trimming stripped 2 bases from V and 1 base from J, with 5 bases between. Here the CDR3 reads CASSLWAQETQYF. The CDR3 DNA sequence: TGTGCCAGCAGCTTATGGGCCCAAGAGACCCAGTACTTC.

The chain combines TRBV5-5 with TRBJ2-5, with no clear D. Germline-derived CDR1 and CDR2 are SGHKS and YYEKEE (reference sequence). The CDR3 is 14 residues long. The ends were cut back, 4 bases at V and 2 bases at J, with 12 bases in the middle. For the CDR3, the DNA is TGTGCCAGCAGCCTTCGTCGGGTTCAAGAGACCCAGTACTTC. Protein product: CASSLRRVQETQYF.

The chain uses TRBV2 and TRBJ2-2, with a tentative D call TRBD1 (6 bases). There are 16 residues in the CDR3. V was clipped by 4 bases and J by 6 bases, with 18 bases between them. Germline CDR1 and CDR2: SNHLY and FYNNEI. CDR3 protein: CASSVQAGVLAGELFF. CDR3 bases: TGTGCCAGCAGTGTTCAGGCAGGGGTATTAGCCGGGGAGCTGTTTTTT.

This rearrangement joins TRBV2 to TRBJ1-3, with unresolved D. This CDR3 spans 15 amino acids. In germline, CDR1 is SNHLY, CDR2 FYNNEI. V was cut by 2 bases and J by 0 bases, with 8 bases left in between. The CDR3 DNA sequence: TGTGCCAGCAGTGAACGCGCAGGCTCTGGAAACACCATATATTTT. It is translated as CASSERAGSGNTIYF.

The chain links TRBV24-1 to TRBJ2-2, with D possibly being TRBD1 (6 bases). This CDR3 has 16 amino acids. V gave up 5 bases and J gave up 0 bases, with 12 bases separating them. The germline V gene encodes CDR1 KGHDR and CDR2 SFDVKD. This CDR3 reads CATSGGTPTNTGELFF. DNA of the CDR3: TGTGCCACCAGTGGTGGGACACCAACGAACACCGGGGAGCTGTTTTTT.